What follows is one T cell receptor beta chain and its context. What it binds is not known. These data originate in a study of T cell therapy after organ transplantation. Across the whole study: CMV-specific T cells, median 1.92 x 10^8, were given as 2 to 6 intravenous infusions.

Only in-frame clones appear in the TCRdb table, and some are missing; sequencing was by immunoSEQ multiplex PCR. The sample lists a few thousand clones, 65% to 70% seen once, with roughly two fifths in the top ten. Time point meaning: 4-8 weeks after completion of therapy. The V gene lost 3 bases and the J gene lost 10 bases, with 13 bases spanning the gap. Looked up from germline, CDR1 is MDHEN and CDR2 is SYDVKM. The CDR3 spans 13 residues. Notes on the study in general: Concurrent antirejection and antiviral drugs remain unassessed confounders. Endogenous clonotypes not in therapy products appeared after therapy alongside transferred ones. Pretherapy CD8 clonality inversely correlated with its fold change after therapy.

The chain is built from TRBV28 and TRBJ2-1, with D uncertain. This material consisted of CD8+ T cells from blood, taken after autologous CMV-specific T cell therapy. This clonotype was sampled from a human patient who had received a solid organ transplant and had CMV disease. Some T cells may be supplied by the graft donor. The CDR3 region has the DNA TGTGCCAGCAGTTTCATGGGGATCGGGGAGCAGTTCTTC. The encoded protein is CASSFMGIGEQFF.